This T cell receptor beta chain was sequenced in a study of CD8 T cells in ankylosing spondylitis (dated by TCRdb to 2016 to 2017). Regarding the research as a whole: T cell receptor beta repertoires were profiled in healthy donors and ankylosing spondylitis patients so that disease-linked TCR variants could be found. The full study cohort was made up of 25 ankylosing spondylitis patients and more than 90 healthy donors. Samples of peripheral blood were taken, and for ankylosing spondylitis patients, synovial fluid was collected as well.

The research as a whole found: The disease-linked clones showed a CD8+ phenotype and occurred at relatively low frequencies in peripheral blood. Blood from ankylosing spondylitis patients appeared to be characterized by a TCR beta motif made up of seven or eight highly homologous amino acid variants. According to the report, matched synovial fluid samples from ankylosing spondylitis patients were significantly enriched for the disease-linked clones. Some motif variants were previously reported in synovial fluid and blood of reactive arthritis patients, suggesting common disease-initiation mechanisms.

Only a few counts were recorded for this clonotype. There is no known antigen for this receptor. It has no much larger one-base neighbor in the sample; base qualities were not kept. Sequenced using an Illumina HiSeq 2500. Quantitative 5'-RACE with molecular barcodes was used to prepare TCR beta libraries. As for the authors' bioinformatics: Disease-linked TCR variants were identified with a new computational method built on a probabilistic model of VDJ rearrangement. TCRdb reanalyzed the raw reads on its own, using fastp at Q25 for trimming and MiXCR for clone calling, and kept in-frame beta chains. CDR3 protein duplicates are merged, each entry listing the most common genes and DNA. The V and J calls were not made by the authors but by TCRdb's processing. The sample records about 450,000 distinct CDR3 sequences, roughly 26% of which are singletons. The ten largest make up 0.89% of the sample. This clonotype was sampled from a male donor with ankylosing spondylitis. Sequenced input: blood, either unsorted or a sorted T cell fraction (not recorded which).

The nucleotides read TGCGCCAGCAGCTTGGAGTTTCTAGAAAGGGAGCAGTTCTTC. Translated, this gives CASSLEFLEREQFF. The chain uses TRBV5-1 and TRBJ2-1; the D gene is not confidently resolved. From the cysteine up to the phenylalanine, the CDR3 has a length of 14 residues. Kept here is only the CDR3 DNA, which spans 42 bases and is read in frame from base 1. The V and J ends are trimmed by 0 bases and 10 bases, leaving 14 bases between them. As encoded in the germline V gene, CDR1 is SGHRS while CDR2 is YFSETQ.